The 32 T cell receptor beta chains below come from one sample, sequenced in a study of blood T cells in healthy people across ages. Sample-barcoded 5' priming and a J-beta primer mix drove a second PCR of roughly 6 to 12 cycles. One entry per CDR3 protein results from TCRdb running MiXCR on the 5' RACE reads. Of about 1.8 million distinct CDR3 sequences in the sample, roughly 52% were seen once. Sequenced input: blood. The receptors stem from a woman between 40 and 50 years old in good health.

V usage is TRBV15 and J usage is TRBJ1-2, with TRBD1 matching over 7 bases. Germline lookup yields CDR1 LNHNV and CDR2 YYDKDF (reference sequence). The CDR3 totals 15 residues. The ends lost 5 bases at V and 4 bases at J; junction bases unmatched: 10. The CDR3 nucleotides read TGTGCCACCAGCCGCCGACAGGGCGACCCCTATGGCTACACCTTC. Amino acid sequence: CATSRRQGDPYGYTF.

In this sample, this clonotype turned up once. Sequence at one end of the junction differs from germline and may be a read error. The J gene is TRBJ2-4, the V gene TRBV27; TRBD1 aligns across 9 bases. Near its end, the DNA agrees better with TRBJ2-7, so the J call may be wrong. Germline V gives CDR1 MNHEY, CDR2 SMNVEV (reference sequence). The CDR3 totals 15 residues. CDR3 sequence reads: CVSRNSGTGFYEQYF. CDR3 DNA: TGTGTCAGCAGAAACTCCGGGACAGGGTTCTACGAGCAGTACTTC.

The chain combines TRBV5-1 with TRBJ2-2; maybe TRBD2 (5 bases). CDR1 and CDR2 from the germline V gene are SGHRS and YFSETQ. Trimming left V 0 bases short and J 16 bases short, with 13 bases between. This CDR3 is built from 12 residues. In nucleotides, the CDR3 is TGCGCCAGCAGCTTGGTCGCGGGTGTCGAGTTTTTT. Its protein product is CASSLVAGVEFF.

This chain connects TRBV15 to TRBJ2-1, with a possible D match to TRBD2 (6 bases). The DNA end favors TRBJ2-7, so the J call may be wrong. The germline V gene has CDR1 LNHNV and CDR2 YYDKDF (reference sequence). CDR3 length: 17 amino acids. The CDR3 DNA is TGTGCCACCAGCAGAGATCCACCAGCGCCGGACTACAATGAGCAGTACTTC. Translated, it gives CATSRDPPAPDYNEQYF.

This clonotype has a handful of counts. J is TRBJ2-3 and V is TRBV29-1, with D possibly being TRBD1 or TRBD2 (5 bases each). V was pared by 5 bases and J by 1 base, with 10 bases between. Germline lookup yields CDR1 SQVTM and CDR2 ANQGSEA. This CDR3 spans 13 amino acids. CDR3: CSVRGHGTDTQYF. The CDR3 nucleotides read TGCAGCGTTCGGGGCCACGGCACAGATACGCAGTATTTT.

This clonotype has more than one count but fewer than ten. The CDR3 DNA reads TGTGCCAGCAGTCCACGACTAGCGGGGGATGAGACCCAGTACTTC. Protein: CASSPRLAGDETQYF. The chain uses TRBV27 and TRBJ2-5, with 12 bases that match TRBD2. The germline V gene has CDR1 MNHEY and CDR2 SMNVEV (reference sequence). The CDR3 runs 15 residues. The V and J ends lost 5 bases and 5 bases, in that order; junction bases with no gene match: 6.

The gene calls are TRBV20-1 and TRBJ1-5; TRBD1 agrees at 7 bases. The junction had 6 bases not matched to a gene; V was cut back by 6 bases and J by 4 bases. This CDR3 region has 13 residues. Germline lookup yields CDR1 DFQATT and CDR2 SNEGSKA (reference sequence). Here the CDR3 reads CSAPGTANQPQHF. CDR3 nucleotides: TGCAGTGCGCCCGGGACAGCGAATCAGCCCCAGCATTTT.

The chain uses TRBV2 and TRBJ2-1; D might be TRBD1 or TRBD2, each matching 6 bases. CDR1 and CDR2 from the germline V gene are SNHLY and FYNNEI. The CDR3 is 14 residues long. This chain's CDR3 is CACPGASSYNEQFF. CDR3 DNA sequence: TGTGCTTGCCCGGGGGCAAGCTCCTACAATGAGCAGTTCTTC.

The chain joins TRBV7-2 to TRBJ2-5; no clear D. V was shortened by 4 bases and J by 4 bases, with 13 bases between the two germline ends. This CDR3 spans 14 amino acids. Germline CDR1 reads SGHTA; CDR2 reads FQGNSA. CDR3 nucleotide sequence: TGTGCCAGCAGCTCCCCAGGCTGGGGAGAGACCCAGTACTTC. Translated, it gives CASSSPGWGETQYF.

The DNA of the CDR3 is TGTGCCAGCAGCGTAGATTACAGGGGCGCGAGCAATGAGCAGTTCTTC. Its protein is CASSVDYRGASNEQFF. J is TRBJ2-1 and V is TRBV9, with 7 bases aligning to TRBD1. Unmatched junction bases numbered 9, after V lost 0 bases and J lost 6 bases. The CDR3 is 16 amino acids. CDR1 and CDR2 (germline): SGDLS, YYNGEE.

The chain combines TRBV20-1 with TRBJ2-6; TRBD1 aligns across 7 bases. CDR3 length: 17 amino acids. Looked up from germline, CDR1 is DFQATT and CDR2 is SNEGSKA (reference sequence). Unmatched junction bases numbered 10, after V lost 5 bases and J lost 0 bases. Here the CDR3 reads CSAWDRLGSSGANVLTF. CDR3 DNA sequence: TGCAGTGCTTGGGACAGATTGGGCAGCTCTGGGGCCAACGTCCTGACTTTC.

The rearrangement links TRBV24-1 to TRBJ2-7, with 7 nucleotides matching TRBD1. Germline CDR1 KGHDR, CDR2 SFDVKD. V gave up 10 bases and J gave up 0 bases; unmatched junction bases: 8. CDR3 length: 14 amino acids. The CDR3 DNA sequence: TGTGCCACTAACGCCCGGGACAGCTCCTACGAGCAGTACTTC. Its protein is CATNARDSSYEQYF.

The genes are TRBV4-3 and TRBJ1-6; 10 positions match TRBD1. The CDR3 length is 17 residues. The germline CDR1 and CDR2 sequences are LGHNA and YSLEER. With V trimmed by 0 bases and J by 8 bases, 7 bases remained unmatched. CDR3 bases: TGCGCCAGCAGCCAAGATACCCCCGGGACAGGGGATTCACCCCTCCACTTT. It codes for CASSQDTPGTGDSPLHF.

This chain connects TRBV12-3 or TRBV12-4 to TRBJ2-3, with 8 positions matching TRBD2. The CDR3 is made up of 14 amino acids. The ends lost 5 bases at V and 6 bases at J; junction bases unmatched: 7. The CDR3 DNA is TGTGCCAGCAGTGTACTAGCGGATGGGGATACGCAGTATTTT. Its translation: CASSVLADGDTQYF.

The chain couples TRBV6-5 to TRBJ1-1; D ambiguous. The CDR3 is 13 residues long. Germline V gene data show CDR1 as MNHEY and CDR2 as SVGAGI. V shed 2 bases and J shed 6 bases, with 10 bases lying between them. The CDR3 here is CASSYRVRSEAFF. CDR3 nucleotide sequence: TGTGCCAGCAGTTACAGGGTTAGGTCTGAAGCTTTCTTT.

The gene calls are TRBV7-2 and TRBJ2-3; 12 positions match TRBD2. The CDR3 extends over 16 amino acids. V gave up 4 bases and J gave up 4 bases; unmatched junction bases: 6. Per the germline V gene, CDR1 is SGHTA and CDR2 is FQGNSA. CDR3 coding DNA: TGTGCCAGCAGCTACCTAGCGGGGGGGCTTTCAGATACGCAGTATTTT. Its translation: CASSYLAGGLSDTQYF.

Only a few counts were recorded for this clonotype. The chain is built from TRBV16 and TRBJ2-1; weak D call: TRBD1 (6 bases). The V end lost 1 base, the J end lost 7 bases, and 17 bases lay between the germline ends. The V gene's germline CDR1 is KGHSY and CDR2 FQNENV. CDR3 length equals 16 residues. CDR3 nucleotides: TGTGCCAGCAGCCAATGGAAAGGGGGATCTGGAAATGAGCAGTTCTTC. Its translation: CASSQWKGGSGNEQFF.

The chain has TRBV10-3 and TRBJ2-5, with a tentative D call TRBD2 (8 bases). V gave up 4 bases and J gave up 11 bases, with 29 bases separating them. CDR3 length: 17 amino acids. The germline CDR1 and CDR2 sequences are ENHRY and SYGVKD. CDR3 DNA sequence: TGTGCCATCAGTGTCCGGGACAGTCCGGGGGGGCACAATGAGCAGTACTTC. Translation: CAISVRDSPGGHNEQYF.

This clonotype came up once. CDR3 DNA sequence: TGCGCCAGCAGCTTGGCCGGGACAGGGGAGGCCTATGGCTACACCTTC. This translates into CASSLAGTGEAYGYTF. The V call is TRBV5-1, the J call TRBJ1-2, with 10 bases that match TRBD1. The CDR3 covers 16 residues. J gave up 4 bases and V 0 bases, and 6 bases lay outside the gene matches. Germline CDR1 SGHRS, CDR2 YFSETQ.

This clonotype was observed a few times. This sequence joins TRBV27 and TRBJ2-5; tentatively, D is TRBD1 or TRBD2 (6 bases each). The end of the DNA fits TRBJ2-7 better, so the J call may be wrong. Germline assignment: CDR1 MNHEY and CDR2 SMNVEV (reference sequence). This CDR3 spans 14 amino acids. The CDR3 here is CASASSRGPYEQYF. For the CDR3, the DNA is TGTGCCAGCGCCTCGTCCCGGGGGCCCTACGAGCAGTACTTC.

V is TRBV25-1 and J is TRBJ1-2, with D maybe TRBD1 (5 bases). The CDR3 is 15 amino acids. Germline V gene sequence: CDR1 MGHDK, CDR2 SYGVNS. V was clipped by 1 base and J by 6 bases, with 15 bases between them. Here the CDR3 reads CASSESGREGNGYTF. The CDR3 DNA follows: TGTGCCAGCAGTGAATCGGGCAGGGAGGGAAATGGCTACACCTTC.

The gene calls are TRBV20-1 and TRBJ2-5, with a weak D call TRBD2 (6 bases). Trimming cost V 0 bases and J 2 bases, with 10 bases left between them. This CDR3 comprises 14 residues. Germline lookup yields CDR1 DFQATT and CDR2 SNEGSKA (reference sequence). CDR3 region: CSAREGSGQETQYF. In nucleotides, the CDR3 is TGCAGTGCTAGAGAGGGTAGCGGACAAGAGACCCAGTACTTC.

The CDR3 coding sequence is TGCAGTGCCCTCCAGGACAGACCCAATCAGCCCCAGCATTTT. Residues: CSALQDRPNQPQHF. The V call is TRBV20-1, the J call TRBJ1-5; TRBD1 might be the D (6 bases). Germline V CDR1 and CDR2: DFQATT, SNEGSKA (reference sequence). The CDR3 runs to 14 residues. With 6 bases removed from V and 3 bases from J, the gap between germline ends came to 15 bases.

This rearrangement joins TRBV29-1 to TRBJ2-7, with a possible D match to TRBD2 (5 bases). Germline V gene lookup returns CDR1 SQVTM and CDR2 ANQGSEA. Trimming pared 5 bases from V and 6 bases from J, leaving 11 bases between. The CDR3 runs to 11 residues. DNA for the CDR3: TGCAGCGTTTCTACGGGGATCGAGCAGTACTTC. Its translation: CSVSTGIEQYF.

The rearrangement uses TRBV7-2 and TRBJ1-4; no clear D. V was clipped by 5 bases and J by 5 bases, with 15 bases between them. Germline V CDR1 and CDR2: SGHTA, FQGNSA. This CDR3 spans 15 amino acids. The CDR3 DNA reads as TGTGCCAGCAGCGGACCCTTGAGGGAAAATGAAAAACTGTTTTTT. Translating it yields CASSGPLRENEKLFF.

The chain joins TRBV28 to TRBJ2-5; 7 positions match TRBD2. The CDR3 sequence is 15 residues long. The germline V gene encodes CDR1 MDHEN and CDR2 SYDVKM. After removal of 7 bases from V and 3 bases from J, the junction contained 11 bases not matched to a gene. Here the CDR3 reads CASTPRGGGKETQYF. The CDR3 DNA sequence: TGTGCCAGCACCCCTCGTGGGGGGGGTAAAGAGACCCAGTACTTC. The complete variable domain, with remaining parts taken from reference TRBV28 and TRBJ2-5, reads DVKVTQSSRYLVKRTGEKVFLECVQDMDHENMFWYRQDPGLGLRLIYFSYDVKMKEKGDIPEGYSVSREKKERFSLILESASTNQTSMYLCASTPRGGGKETQYFGPGTRLLVL.

CDR3: CASSQDPRLAGGLYNEQFF. CDR3 in DNA: TGTGCCAGCAGCCAAGATCCGAGACTAGCGGGGGGACTTTACAATGAGCAGTTCTTC. J is TRBJ2-1 and V is TRBV3-1, with 13 bases identical to TRBD2. Germline CDR1 reads LGHDT; CDR2 reads YNNKEL (reference sequence). The CDR3 extends over 19 amino acids. Losses at the gene ends were 0 bases for V and 4 bases for J; bases not matched to a gene: 9.

The V gene is TRBV11-3, the J gene TRBJ2-3; TRBD2 might be the D (5 bases). Germline V gene lookup returns CDR1 SGHNT and CDR2 YENEEA. This CDR3 is built from 14 residues. Trimming took 4 bases from V and 4 from J, leaving 12 bases between them. This CDR3 reads CASSSPRGPDTQYF. The CDR3 DNA reads TGTGCCAGCAGCTCCCCCCGAGGGCCAGATACGCAGTATTTT.

In regard to this clonotype: This may arise from a read error, as a much more abundant clone is one base away. V and J are TRBV4-2 and TRBJ2-4; D might be TRBD1 (7 bases). The CDR3 totals 16 residues. Germline values: CDR1 LGHNA, CDR2 YNFKEQ. CDR3 amino acids: CACSQDRGTAQNIQYF. The CDR3 DNA follows: TGTGCCTGCAGCCAAGATCGCGGGACAGCCCAAAACATTCAGTACTTC.

The rearrangement uses TRBV7-2 and TRBJ2-3; no reliable D call. V was shortened by 1 base and J by 2 bases, with 13 bases between the two germline ends. The CDR3 length is 16 residues. Germline values: CDR1 SGHTA, CDR2 FQGNSA. CDR3 region: CASSLGDLLPTDTQYF. The DNA for the CDR3 is TGTGCCAGCAGCTTAGGCGACCTCCTACCCACAGATACGCAGTATTTT.

Note on this clonotype: The junction and the germline gene differ at one end; a read error may be behind it. The rearrangement links TRBV19 to TRBJ2-4; D unresolved. This CDR3 is built from 13 residues. Germline values: CDR1 LNHDA, CDR2 SQIVND (reference sequence). In DNA form, the CDR3 reads TGTGCCAGTAGTATAAGCACGTTGAACAGTCAGTACTTC. As protein: CASSISTLNSQYF.

J is TRBJ2-7 and V is TRBV20-1, with 8 bases aligning to TRBD1. The end of the DNA aligns better with TRBJ2-5, so the J call may be wrong. Germline V gives CDR1 DFQATT, CDR2 SNEGSKA (reference sequence). The CDR3 is made up of 14 amino acids. CDR3: CSATLTGEQETQYF. The CDR3 DNA follows: TGCAGTGCTACACTGACAGGGGAGCAGGAGACCCAGTACTTC.